This TCR beta chain emerged from a study of blood T cell repertoires in COVID-19. Study in general: The study drew acute and convalescent COVID-19 samples from the United States, Italy and Spain. In each case, the material was cDNA or gDNA derived from T cells, B-cell-depleted T cells, or PBMCs.

The CDR3 spans 17 residues. V shed 1 base and J 5 bases; nucleotides not matched to a gene: 13. The germline gives CDR1 LGHNA, CDR2 YNFKEQ. The data were produced by immunoSEQ multiplex PCR, yet TCRdb's version contains in-frame clones alone and is incomplete. The sample has about 180,000 clones; about 88% are singletons. Source material: peripheral blood. The TCR comes from a woman in her thirties with active or convalescent COVID-19. The chain joins TRBV4-2 to TRBJ2-7; TRBD1 matches at 8 bases. The DNA for the CDR3 is TGTGCCAGCAGCCAAGCTGGACAGGGAAGTTTTTTCCACGAGCAGTACTTC. It specifies CASSQAGQGSFFHEQYF.